There are many counts of the clone carrying this TCR beta chain. Its specificity is not known. The entry originates in a study of blood T cells in healthy people across ages. Findings of the study overall: There was no known CMV status for donors, so expanded clonotype changes were possibly confounded.

Alongside a J-beta primer mix, a sample-barcoded 5' primer served in a second PCR lasting about 7 to 12 cycles. Each CDR3 protein is one row after TCRdb ran MiXCR on the 5' RACE reads. The sample lists 270,000 or so distinct CDR3 sequences, less than 30% seen once, with 25% to 30% in the top ten. The receptor comes from a woman in her 70s in good health. The sequenced sample consisted of blood.

CDR3 region: CATSRDRGGSRYMRSVNEQFF. The DNA of the CDR3 is TGTGCCACCAGCAGAGATCGGGGCGGGAGCCGCTACATGCGGAGTGTCAATGAGCAGTTCTTC. The chain combines TRBV15 with TRBJ2-1; 7 nucleotides agree with TRBD2. Trimming removed 0 bases from V and 6 bases from J; junction bases left unmatched: 23. The CDR3 length is 21 residues. Germline V CDR1 and CDR2: LNHNV, YYDKDF (reference sequence).